The 10 T cell receptor beta chains in this list originate from one sample, sequenced in a study of blood T cell repertoires in COVID-19. Using immunoSEQ multiplex PCR, the repertoire was profiled, and TCRdb retains in-frame clones only, with some absent. The sample records roughly 410,000 clones, 70% to 90% being singletons. The source material was peripheral blood. Every receptor here comes from a woman aged 55-70 years with COVID-19, enrolled during active disease.

The chain employs TRBV11-2 and TRBJ2-2; TRBD2 is a possible D gene (5 bases). The V gene lost 6 bases and the J gene lost 4 bases, with 6 bases spanning the gap. Per germline, CDR1 SGHAT and CDR2 FQNNGV. This CDR3 contains 12 residues. CDR3 DNA: TGTGCCAGCAGTGGAGGCACCGGGGAGCTGTTTTTT. It specifies CASSGGTGELFF.

This sequence joins TRBV2 and TRBJ1-1; weak D call: TRBD1 (6 bases). V dropped 8 bases and J dropped 1 base, with 14 bases sitting between them. The CDR3 length is 14 residues. Germline V gene sequence: CDR1 SNHLY, CDR2 FYNNEI. The CDR3 is CASVREGGNTEAFF. In DNA, the CDR3 is TGTGCCAGCGTCAGGGAAGGGGGGAACACTGAAGCTTTCTTT.

The chain combines TRBV7-6 with TRBJ1-5; the D gene is possibly TRBD1 (5 bases). The CDR3 totals 13 residues. The V gene lost 3 bases and the J gene lost 7 bases, with 10 bases spanning the gap. The germline V gene encodes CDR1 SGHVS and CDR2 FNYEAQ. Written as DNA, the CDR3 is TGTGCCAGCAGCTTTGACAGTAACCAGCCCCAGCATTTT. This sequence encodes CASSFDSNQPQHF.

The rearrangement uses TRBV11-3 and TRBJ2-2; 9 positions agree with TRBD1. CDR1 and CDR2 (germline): SGHNT, YENEEA. Trimming cost V 6 bases and J 3 bases; bases outside gene matches: 14. The CDR3 extends over 18 amino acids. The CDR3 loop reads CASRPGGGQGIDTGELFF. CDR3 sequence (DNA): TGTGCCAGCAGACCGGGTGGGGGACAGGGAATCGACACCGGGGAGCTGTTTTTT. Together with reference TRBV11-3 and TRBJ2-2, the CDR3 gives the full variable domain: EAGVVQSPRYKIIEKKQPVAFWCNPISGHNTLYWYLQNLGQGPELLIRYENEEAVDDSQLPKDRFSAERLKGVDSTLKIQPAELGDSAVYLCASRPGGGQGIDTGELFFGEGSRLTVL.

The V call is TRBV7-8, the J call TRBJ1-6, with D possibly being TRBD1 (5 bases). The germline V gene has CDR1 SGHVS and CDR2 FQNEAQ. The CDR3 is 16 amino acids. The germline V and J ends were trimmed by 2 bases and 2 bases, with 10 bases remaining between them. CDR3 sequence reads: CASSLQGGPYNSPLHF. The DNA of the CDR3 is TGTGCCAGCAGCTTACAGGGTGGCCCCTATAATTCACCCCTCCACTTT.

This chain joins TRBV7-3 and TRBJ1-2, with D hard to call. This CDR3 spans 14 amino acids. With 1 base removed from V and 8 bases from J, the gap between germline ends came to 14 bases. CDR1 is SGHTA and CDR2 is FQGTGA in the germline V gene. The CDR3 spells CASSLNPGSRGYTF. The CDR3 DNA sequence: TGTGCCAGCAGCTTAAATCCGGGATCGAGAGGCTACACCTTC.

The V and J genes are TRBV16 and TRBJ2-5, with D possibly being TRBD1 (6 bases). V was shortened by 0 bases and J by 2 bases, with 7 bases between the two germline ends. The germline gives CDR1 KGHSY, CDR2 FQNENV. This CDR3 region has 14 residues. In DNA form, the CDR3 reads TGTGCCAGCAGCCAATCTAGGGGGCAAGAGACCCAGTACTTC. The encoded protein is CASSQSRGQETQYF.

This clone was detected only a few times. The chain has TRBV5-4 and TRBJ1-4; a possible D gene is TRBD1 (5 bases). CDR3 length: 12 amino acids. V was cut by 6 bases and J by 8 bases, with 11 bases left in between. Germline V CDR1 and CDR2: SGHNT, YYREEE (reference sequence). CDR3 in DNA: TGTGCCAGCAACCCTTCAGGGGAAAAACTGTTTTTT. Residues: CASNPSGEKLFF.

A few counts support this clone. V is TRBV15 and J is TRBJ1-6; D gene unclear. The germline V and J ends were trimmed by 1 base and 0 bases, with 13 bases remaining between them. This CDR3 comprises 18 residues. Germline V gene lookup returns CDR1 LNHNV and CDR2 YYDKDF (reference sequence). The CDR3 loop is CATSRVPPSSSYNSPLHF. CDR3 sequence (DNA): TGTGCCACCAGCAGAGTGCCCCCATCTAGCTCCTATAATTCACCCCTCCACTTT.

The V gene is TRBV25-1, the J gene TRBJ1-1; D might be TRBD1 (6 bases). Trimming took off 7 bases at V and 2 bases at J, with 17 bases between the two ends. Germline CDR1 and CDR2: MGHDK and SYGVNS. This CDR3 contains 15 residues. CDR3 DNA sequence: TGTGCCAGCATTTCTCACGCCGGGACAAACACTGAAGCTTTCTTT. Its protein product is CASISHAGTNTEAFF.